The subject of this entry is one T cell receptor beta chain. This entry is derived from a study of blood T cell repertoires in COVID-19. Researchers sorted participants into cohorts using their self-reported clinical history. Sequenced by immunoSEQ multiplex PCR; TCRdb stores in-frame clones only, minus some. The table shows more than 200,000 clones, with around 90% occurring only once. The CDR3 is 11 residues long. The V gene's germline CDR1 is SGHRS and CDR2 YFSETQ. The V end lost 2 bases, the J end lost 8 bases, and 5 bases lay between the germline ends. The chain has TRBV5-1 and TRBJ1-3; D possibly corresponds to TRBD1 (5 bases). This receptor was taken from a man aged 25-45 years in a cohort exposed to, infected with or recovered from COVID-19 (not recorded which). What was sequenced was PBMCs or T cells enriched from blood (not recorded which). The CDR3 sequence is CASSLGDTIYF. The DNA for the CDR3 is TGCGCCAGCAGCTTAGGGGACACCATATATTTT.